The 28 T cell receptor beta chains below all came from one sample that was sequenced in a study of T-cell memory formation after mild COVID-19. TCRdb reanalysed the 5' RACE reads using MiXCR and keeps one entry per CDR3 protein. This table has approximately 490,000 distinct CDR3 sequences, approximately 20% appearing once. The sequencing sample was made of PBMCs or a T cell subset sorted from them (not recorded which). These receptors came from an adult woman who had mild COVID-19 (a few samples of this study predate the infection). Cell type and time point are not known.

This clonotype was seen only a few times. Written as DNA, the CDR3 is TGTGCCTGGAGTGTGTGGGCGACTAGTTGGTACGAGCAGTACTTC. It translates to CAWSVWATSWYEQYF. V and J are TRBV30 and TRBJ2-7; D is possibly TRBD2 (6 bases). V shed 0 bases and J shed 4 bases, with 16 bases lying between them. Per germline, CDR1 GTSNPN and CDR2 SVGIG (reference sequence). This CDR3 has 15 amino acids.

This CDR3 reads CSASQSRPERETQYF. The CDR3 DNA follows: TGCAGTGCTAGTCAGTCCCGGCCCGAGAGAGAGACCCAGTACTTC. This chain joins TRBV20-1 and TRBJ2-5; D uncertain. This CDR3 region has 15 residues. Germline V gives CDR1 DFQATT, CDR2 SNEGSKA (reference sequence). Trimming shortened V by 3 bases and J by 4 bases, and 18 bases separated the two germline ends.

This clonotype was counted between two and nine times. This chain joins TRBV15 and TRBJ1-1; D gene unclear. The ends were cut back, 0 bases at V and 0 bases at J, with 11 bases in the middle. The CDR3 has 16 residues. Per germline, CDR1 LNHNV and CDR2 YYDKDF (reference sequence). The CDR3 DNA is TGTGCCACCAGCAGAGATATGGGCAGGCTGAACACTGAAGCTTTCTTT. Its protein product is CATSRDMGRLNTEAFF.

This chain links TRBV19 with TRBJ1-1; D gene unclear. The CDR3 totals 14 residues. CDR1 is LNHDA and CDR2 is SQIVND in the germline V gene (reference sequence). Trimming pared 3 bases from V and 3 bases from J, leaving 11 bases between. The DNA for the CDR3 is TGTGCCAGTAGTATTAATCTCGGGGACACTGAAGCTTTCTTT. It translates to CASSINLGDTEAFF.

The table lists this clonotype with a few counts. The rearrangement joins TRBV5-4 to TRBJ1-1; maybe TRBD1 (5 bases). Trimming took 3 bases from V and 3 from J, leaving 18 bases between them. The CDR3 has 16 residues. Looked up from germline, CDR1 is SGHNT and CDR2 is YYREEE (reference sequence). DNA of the CDR3: TGTGCCAGCAGCTCCAACGGGGCGGTATCGGACACTGAAGCTTTCTTT. This encodes CASSSNGAVSDTEAFF.

At least ten counts were recorded for this clonotype. J is TRBJ2-5 and V is TRBV7-9, with D tentatively TRBD1 (5 bases). CDR1 is SEHNR, CDR2 FQNEAQ, per germline (reference sequence). CDR3 length: 14 amino acids. V lost 2 bases, J lost 1 base, and 8 bases lay in between. The CDR3 DNA is TGTGCCAGCAGCTTACCGGACATCCAAGAGACCCAGTACTTC. Translation: CASSLPDIQETQYF.

This sequence joins TRBV6-5 and TRBJ2-3; 13 bases fit TRBD2. Per the germline V gene, CDR1 is MNHEY and CDR2 is SVGAGI. J gave up 5 bases and V 6 bases, and 5 bases lay outside the gene matches. This CDR3 has 15 residues. The CDR3: CASRSGTSGKDTQYF. CDR3 sequence (DNA): TGTGCCAGCAGATCAGGGACTAGCGGGAAAGATACGCAGTATTTT.

This clonotype was found many times. The chain uses TRBV7-9 and TRBJ2-3; D gene unclear. Trimming shortened V by 3 bases and J by 0 bases, and 7 bases separated the two germline ends. The germline CDR1 and CDR2 sequences are SEHNR and FQNEAQ (reference sequence). CDR3 length: 14 amino acids. DNA for the CDR3: TGTGCCAGCAGCTTGCAACAGAGCACAGATACGCAGTATTTT. Residues: CASSLQQSTDTQYF.

This chain connects TRBV29-1 to TRBJ2-7; 9 bases match TRBD1. Trimming at V came to 1 base and at J to 4 bases, leaving 11 bases not matched to a gene. The germline V gene has CDR1 SQVTM and CDR2 ANQGSEA. The CDR3 spans 16 residues. The CDR3 spells CSVEGQGDRGAYEQYF. The CDR3 DNA follows: TGCAGCGTTGAAGGACAGGGGGATAGGGGTGCTTACGAGCAGTACTTC.

The chain combines TRBV25-1 with TRBJ2-1; D remains unclear. Per germline, CDR1 MGHDK and CDR2 SYGVNS. The V end lost 4 bases, the J end lost 0 bases, and 10 bases lay between the germline ends. The CDR3 totals 15 residues. CDR3 region: CASSGAQISYNEQFF. CDR3 nucleotide sequence: TGTGCCAGCAGTGGGGCACAGATCTCCTACAATGAGCAGTTCTTC.

This clonotype has just a few counts. The chain has TRBV7-2 and TRBJ2-1; the match to TRBD2 covers 13 bases. Trimming removed 5 bases from V and 6 bases from J; junction bases left unmatched: 7. Germline V gene data show CDR1 as SGHTA and CDR2 as FQGNSA. The CDR3 runs 16 residues. In DNA, the CDR3 is TGTGCCAGCAGCCCCAGGGGACTAGCGGGGATCAATGAGCAGTTCTTC. This sequence encodes CASSPRGLAGINEQFF.

This clonotype occurred a few times. V gene TRBV5-1 combines with J gene TRBJ2-4, with TRBD1 identical over 7 bases. The CDR3 length is 16 residues. Germline V gene sequence: CDR1 SGHRS, CDR2 YFSETQ. With 2 bases clipped from V and 0 bases from J, the junction kept 5 bases outside the gene matches. The CDR3, as DNA: TGCGCCAGCAGCTTACGAACAGGGGAAGCCAAAAACATTCAGTACTTC. This gives the protein CASSLRTGEAKNIQYF. Complete variable domain (other parts from reference TRBV5-1 and TRBJ2-4): KAGVTQTPRYLIKTRGQQVTLSCSPISGHRSVSWYQQTPGQGLQFLFEYFSETQRNKGNFPGRFSGRQFSNSRSEMNVSTLELGDSALYLCASSLRTGEAKNIQYFGAGTRLSVL.

This clonotype was recorded a few times. This chain uses TRBV12-3 or TRBV12-4 with TRBJ1-5, with unresolved D. CDR3 size: 14 residues. V was trimmed by 9 bases and J by 5 bases, leaving 17 bases between them. CDR3 bases: TGTGCCAGTGGCCCGTACCTCACGGATCAGCCCCAGCATTTT. This encodes CASGPYLTDQPQHF.

This clonotype was detected only a few times. The chain is built from TRBV24-1 and TRBJ2-2; perhaps TRBD2 as D (5 bases). The CDR3 extends over 16 amino acids. Germline V CDR1 and CDR2: KGHDR, SFDVKD. V shed 3 bases and J shed 0 bases, with 10 bases lying between them. The CDR3 nucleotides read TGTGCCACCAGTGATAACCGGGGAGCGAACACCGGGGAGCTGTTTTTT. It translates to CATSDNRGANTGELFF.

Only a few counts were recorded for this clonotype. V and J are TRBV5-1 and TRBJ2-7, with a possible D match to TRBD1 (6 bases). The CDR3 runs to 16 residues. The germline CDR1 and CDR2 sequences are SGHRS and YFSETQ. V lost 3 bases and J lost 7, with 23 bases in between. The CDR3 loop is CASSYPVRGPQGEQYF. CDR3 DNA sequence: TGCGCCAGCAGCTACCCGGTCCGGGGACCCCAGGGGGAGCAGTACTTC.

This sequence joins TRBV5-1 and TRBJ2-4, with no clear D. The germline V and J ends were trimmed by 0 bases and 9 bases, with 10 bases remaining between them. This CDR3 comprises 13 residues. Per the germline V gene, CDR1 is SGHRS and CDR2 is YFSETQ. The DNA of the CDR3 is TGCGCCAGCAGCTTGGGAAGGGAAGGCATTCAGTACTTC. It yields the protein CASSLGREGIQYF.

This chain uses TRBV12-3 or TRBV12-4 with TRBJ2-3; D is unresolved. This CDR3 has 12 residues. Trimming removed 7 bases at V and 9 bases at J, with 14 bases between. This CDR3 is CASTDDGDTQYF. CDR3 DNA: TGTGCCAGCACCGACGACGGTGACACGCAGTATTTT.

This clonotype was recorded at least ten times. The CDR3 protein is CASSLYRGTEAFF. The CDR3 DNA is TGTGCCAGCAGTTTATACAGAGGCACTGAAGCTTTCTTT. This chain uses TRBV12-3 or TRBV12-4 with TRBJ1-1; no clear D. V shed 2 bases and J shed 4 bases, with 8 bases lying between them. The CDR3 runs 13 residues.

The chain employs TRBV6-5 and TRBJ1-6; 10 positions match TRBD1. V shed 2 bases, J shed 6 bases, and the junction held 1 base outside the gene matches. The CDR3 contains 15 residues. The germline V gene has CDR1 MNHEY and CDR2 SVGAGI. Here the CDR3 DNA reads TGTGCCAGCAGTTACCGACAGGGGGCTAATTCACCCCTCCACTTT. Its translation: CASSYRQGANSPLHF.

This chain connects TRBV5-1 to TRBJ2-5; 7 bases match TRBD2. V lost 1 base, J lost 1 base, and 4 bases stayed unmatched. CDR3 length equals 15 residues. The germline CDR1 and CDR2 sequences are SGHRS and YFSETQ. CDR3 bases: TGCGCCAGCAGCTTGTTGCCTAGCGGCCAAGAGACCCAGTACTTC. Residues: CASSLLPSGQETQYF.

There are a few counts of this clonotype. The chain carries TRBV12-3 or TRBV12-4 and TRBJ2-7, with a possible D match to TRBD2 (5 bases). V lost 7 bases, J lost 4 bases, and 17 bases lay in between. The CDR3 spans 14 residues. Written as DNA, the CDR3 is TGTGCCAGCAACAAAGAGGGCCGGTGGTACGAGCAGTACTTC. Protein sequence: CASNKEGRWYEQYF.

J is TRBJ2-5 and V is TRBV12-3 or TRBV12-4; D unclear. V gave up 6 bases and J gave up 0 bases, with 8 bases separating them. This CDR3 spans 13 amino acids. The CDR3 nucleotides read TGTGCCAGCAGCCCTGACAACCAAGAGACCCAGTACTTC. This sequence encodes CASSPDNQETQYF.

The V call is TRBV20-1, the J call TRBJ2-1; 7 bases match TRBD2. Trimming took 6 bases from V and 14 from J; bases not matched to a gene: 10. The CDR3 spans 11 residues. The germline V gene encodes CDR1 DFQATT and CDR2 SNEGSKA (reference sequence). The CDR3 protein is CSATRGTTEFF. As DNA, the CDR3 is TGCAGTGCCACACGCGGGACTACCGAGTTCTTC.

The rearrangement joins TRBV18 to TRBJ2-3, with D unresolved. Germline CDR1 KGHSH, CDR2 LQKENI. V lost 2 bases and J lost 10, with 13 bases in between. This CDR3 spans 13 amino acids. This CDR3 reads CASSPAYNDAQYF. CDR3 DNA sequence: TGTGCCAGCTCACCAGCCTATAACGACGCGCAGTATTTT. Full variable domain (remainder filled in from reference TRBV18 and TRBJ2-3): NAGVMQNPRHLVRRRGQEARLRCSPMKGHSHVYWYRQLPEEGLKFMVYLQKENIIDESGMPKERFSAEFPKEGPSILRIQQVVRGDSAAYFCASSPAYNDAQYFGPGTRLTVL.

This clonotype was found a few times. The chain uses TRBV9 and TRBJ2-6, with D perhaps matching TRBD2 (5 bases). Trimming cost V 3 bases and J 0 bases, with 7 bases left between them. The CDR3 spans 15 residues. Per the germline V gene, CDR1 is SGDLS and CDR2 is YYNGEE. The CDR3 spells CASSAGDSGANVLTF. Written as DNA, the CDR3 is TGTGCCAGCAGCGCCGGGGACTCTGGGGCCAACGTCCTGACTTTC.

Here the CDR3 DNA reads TGTGCCAGCAGCCAAGATCTAGGGGGCATTTATGGCTACACCTTC. It translates to CASSQDLGGIYGYTF. The gene calls are TRBV4-2 and TRBJ1-2; 7 nucleotides align to TRBD1. Germline loops: CDR1 LGHNA, CDR2 YNFKEQ. The CDR3 is 15 residues long. The trim removed 0 bases at V and 5 bases at J, leaving 6 bases unmatched.

Only a few counts were recorded for this clonotype. V and J are TRBV7-2 and TRBJ2-1; D might be TRBD1 (5 bases). Germline V gives CDR1 SGHTA, CDR2 FQGNSA. The CDR3 length is 16 residues. V dropped 3 bases and J dropped 2 bases, with 14 bases sitting between them. CDR3 in DNA: TGTGCCAGCAGCTTGGATGGGGCGCGCACCTACAATGAGCAGTTCTTC. Protein sequence: CASSLDGARTYNEQFF.

This clonotype turned up a few times. V usage is TRBV12-3 or TRBV12-4 and J usage is TRBJ2-5, with 9 nucleotides matching TRBD2. The V and J ends lost 2 bases and 5 bases, in that order; junction bases with no gene match: 9. The CDR3 loop spans 16 amino acids. CDR3 in DNA: TGTGCCAGCAGTTTATTCCCGGGACTAGCATTGGAGACCCAGTACTTC. This gives the protein CASSLFPGLALETQYF.